By sample fraction, the clone carrying this TCR beta chain is medium-sized. Specified time point: sample taken at primary tumor resection. Donation came from around 77 patients with untreated early-stage non-small cell lung cancer. Material for sequencing was whole RNA from tumor, nontumor lung or frozen PBMC, left unsorted. V was clipped by 5 bases and J by 0 bases; unmatched bases: 4. Germline assignment: CDR1 SGHNT and CDR2 YYREEE (reference sequence). This CDR3 spans 14 amino acids. The data originate from a study of spatial heterogeneity in lung cancer. Study-wide context: In the raw reads, each unique TCR and UMI combination was present more than ten times on average.

TCRdb analysed the 5' RACE reads with MiXCR anew, one entry per CDR3 protein. The sample includes approximately 2,900 distinct CDR3 sequences, 17% of them seen just once. The chain joins TRBV5-4 to TRBJ1-1, with TRBD1 matching 7 bases. The input for sequencing was normal lung tissue next to the tumor, taken at surgery. The clonotype originates from a female donor with early-stage non-small cell lung cancer. CDR3: CASRAGQLNTEAFF. The CDR3, as DNA: TGTGCCAGCAGGGCGGGACAGTTGAACACTGAAGCTTTCTTT.